The source of this T cell receptor (beta chain) is a study of blood T cells in healthy people across ages. The CDR3 sequence is 15 residues long. Trimming took 0 bases from V and 3 from J; bases not matched to a gene: 1. Per germline, CDR1 LGHDT and CDR2 YNNKEL (reference sequence). A second roughly 6 to 11 cycle PCR used barcoded and J-beta primers. Via MiXCR, TCRdb re-called the 5' RACE reads, giving one row per CDR3 protein. The sample holds under 700,000 distinct CDR3 sequences, about 24% seen once. The total RNA that was extracted per sample amounted to at least 5 micrograms. There are many counts of this clonotype. These sequences were also reported in another study, on T cells of mothers and their children. According to that study: Whatever RNA was extracted went entirely into cDNA synthesis, at roughly 1.5 ug per 15 ul. Related mother and child pairs showed slightly greater overlap (not significant) than unrelated pairs did.

The chain carries TRBV3-1 and TRBJ2-1; 8 positions match TRBD2. This sequence originates from a boy younger than 18 in good health. The material sequenced was blood. CDR3 loop: CASSQELAGYNEQFF. CDR3 DNA: TGTGCCAGCAGCCAAGAGCTAGCGGGCTACAATGAGCAGTTCTTC.